These 4 T cell receptor beta chains were all obtained from the same sample, sequenced in a study of siplizumab effects on memory and regulatory T cells. Repertoires were generated with immunoSEQ multiplex PCR, while TCRdb's copy carries only in-frame clones and drops some. Of 75,000 to 100,000 clones listed, just under 95% are singletons. Sequencing was done on a sample of non-Treg CD4+ T cells sorted from blood. These receptors were collected from a human donor in good health.

The chain carries TRBV7-3 and TRBJ2-7; no definite D call. The CDR3 has 13 residues. V was shortened by 5 bases and J by 3 bases, with 11 bases between the two germline ends. CDR1 is SGHTA and CDR2 is FQGTGA in the germline V gene. The CDR3 DNA reads as TGTGCCAGCAGCCCAGATGGGCTCTACGAGCAGTACTTC. It specifies CASSPDGLYEQYF.

The genes are TRBV4-2 and TRBJ2-1, with D hard to call. The CDR3 length is 16 residues. Germline loops: CDR1 LGHNA, CDR2 YNFKEQ. The germline V and J ends were trimmed by 1 base and 0 bases, with 10 bases remaining between them. CDR3 sequence reads: CASSQGFTSSYNEQFF. The CDR3 nucleotides read TGTGCCAGCAGCCAAGGGTTTACCAGCTCCTACAATGAGCAGTTCTTC.

J is TRBJ2-1 and V is TRBV7-6, with 11 positions matching TRBD2. Germline loops: CDR1 SGHVS, CDR2 FNYEAQ. V was pared by 3 bases and J by 5 bases, with 9 bases of the junction left unmatched. CDR3 length: 17 residues. The CDR3 bases are TGTGCCAGCAGCTTGAAGGGCTGGACTAGCGGGCACAATGAGCAGTTCTTC. It yields the protein CASSLKGWTSGHNEQFF.

The chain joins TRBV25-1 to TRBJ1-5; D is uncertain. CDR1 MGHDK and CDR2 SYGVNS come from the germline V gene. V was clipped by 4 bases and J by 3 bases, with 13 bases between them. This CDR3 is 15 amino acids long. CDR3 bases: TGTGCCAGCAGTGCTGGAGCCCTGAACAATCAGCCCCAGCATTTT. Translation: CASSAGALNNQPQHF.